Following are 15 T cell receptor beta chains from one sample sequenced in a study of T-cell memory formation after mild COVID-19 (dated by TCRdb to the early 2020s). Libraries were prepared through 5' RACE. The listed sequencing device is Illumina NovaSeq 6000. Using fastp at Q25 and MiXCR, TCRdb reprocessed the public reads and kept productive beta chains. Every CDR3 protein is listed once, alongside the most common genes and DNA of its rows. This sample has fewer than 200,000 distinct CDR3 sequences in its table, and under 15% of those were observed once. More than 3% of the sample lies in the top ten. The material sequenced was PBMCs or a T cell subset sorted from them (not recorded which). The receptors were gathered from a man aged 18 to 29 who had mild COVID-19 (a few samples of this study predate the infection). The sample titles of this study are shuffled in the database, so cell type and time point are left out; the donor was told from shared clones.

V is TRBV4-1 and J is TRBJ1-5; a possible D gene is TRBD1 (5 bases). The CDR3 has 13 amino acids. Germline V lookup: CDR1 MGHRA, CDR2 YSYEKL. Deletions cut 3 bases from V and 7 bases from J, with 10 bases between. The CDR3 sequence: CASSQARDQPQHF. The DNA for the CDR3 is TGCGCCAGCAGCCAGGCTCGGGACCAGCCCCAGCATTTT.

For this clonotype: An end of the junction does not agree with germline; a read error may underlie this. The rearrangement uses TRBV20-1 and TRBJ2-3, with 8 bases fitting TRBD2. This CDR3 spans 12 amino acids. Germline CDR1 DFQATT, CDR2 SNEGSKA (reference sequence). The CDR3 sequence: CSSSGRTDTQYF. CDR3 nucleotides: TGCAGTTCTAGCGGGCGTACAGATACGCAGTATTTT.

This clonotype has just a few counts. The J gene is TRBJ1-1, the V gene TRBV7-6; D is uncertain. The CDR3 runs 14 residues. Trimming left V 3 bases short and J 0 bases short, with 8 bases between. Germline V lookup: CDR1 SGHVS, CDR2 FNYEAQ. In DNA, the CDR3 is TGTGCCAGCAGCTTTAGGAAGATGAACACTGAAGCTTTCTTT. Encoded protein: CASSFRKMNTEAFF.

The chain joins TRBV5-1 to TRBJ2-3; 8 bases are shared with TRBD2. Per germline, CDR1 SGHRS and CDR2 YFSETQ. The V segment lost 4 bases and the J segment 3 bases; nucleotides outside the gene matches: 7. This CDR3 contains 15 residues. CDR3 region: CASSRGGGWTDTQYF. The CDR3, as DNA: TGCGCCAGCAGCCGGGGGGGAGGTTGGACAGATACGCAGTATTTT.

V gene TRBV7-2 combines with J gene TRBJ1-1, with 8 bases fitting TRBD1. V trimming: 3 bases; J trimming: 7 bases; junction bases outside the gene matches: 7. The CDR3 is 14 residues long. Germline V gene lookup returns CDR1 SGHTA and CDR2 FQGNSA. CDR3 residues: CASSFARGTGEAFF. As DNA, the CDR3 is TGTGCCAGCAGCTTTGCTCGGGGGACAGGTGAAGCTTTCTTT. Full variable domain (rest looked up from reference TRBV7-2 and TRBJ1-1): GAGVSQSPSNKVTEKGKDVELRCDPISGHTALYWYRQSLGQGLEFLIYFQGNSAPDKSGLPSDRFSAERTGGSVSTLTIQRTQQEDSAVYLCASSFARGTGEAFFGQGTRLTVV.

This chain links TRBV5-6 with TRBJ1-2; TRBD1 might be the D (5 bases). V dropped 1 base and J dropped 3 bases, with 16 bases sitting between them. This CDR3 is 16 amino acids long. The germline gives CDR1 SGHDT, CDR2 YYEEEE. The CDR3 spells CASSLMSAAGDYGYTF. The CDR3 DNA follows: TGTGCCAGCAGCTTGATGTCGGCAGCGGGGGACTATGGCTACACCTTC.

The chain is built from TRBV10-1 and TRBJ1-5, with a possible D match to TRBD1 (6 bases). The CDR3 extends over 16 amino acids. In germline, CDR1 is WNHNN, CDR2 SYGVQD (reference sequence). V was cut by 4 bases and J by 5 bases, with 18 bases left in between. The CDR3 DNA follows: TGCGCCAGCAGTGGGGGGCGCGCGCGCGCGGATCAGCCCCAGCATTTT. Translated, it gives CASSGGRARADQPQHF.

This clonotype came up a few times. The J gene is TRBJ2-2, the V gene TRBV4-1, with TRBD1 matching over 7 bases. Per the germline V gene, CDR1 is MGHRA and CDR2 is YSYEKL. V was pared by 4 bases and J by 5 bases, with 10 bases of the junction left unmatched. CDR3 length: 16 residues. The CDR3 sequence is CASSLPPGQITGELFF. Written as DNA, the CDR3 is TGCGCCAGCAGCCTTCCTCCGGGACAGATAACCGGGGAGCTGTTTTTT.

This clonotype was picked up a small number of times. The rearrangement links TRBV6-6 to TRBJ2-5; D may be TRBD1 (6 bases). Germline loops: CDR1 MNHNY, CDR2 SVGAGI (reference sequence). V was trimmed by 0 bases and J by 2 bases, leaving 10 bases between them. CDR3 length: 15 amino acids. Here the CDR3 DNA reads TGTGCCAGCAGTTACTCACGACAGGCACAAGAGACCCAGTACTTC. Its translation: CASSYSRQAQETQYF.

The V gene is TRBV19, the J gene TRBJ2-3; 11 nucleotides agree with TRBD1. The CDR3 runs to 14 residues. Germline CDR1 reads LNHDA; CDR2 reads SQIVND (reference sequence). V trimming: 8 bases; J trimming: 3 bases; junction bases outside the gene matches: 4. CDR3: CASRDRGRTDTQYF. The CDR3 DNA reads as TGTGCCAGTCGGGACAGGGGGAGGACAGATACGCAGTATTTT.

This clonotype was counted a few times. V gene TRBV19 combines with J gene TRBJ1-1, with D unclear. The V gene's germline CDR1 is LNHDA and CDR2 SQIVND (reference sequence). Deletions cut 3 bases from V and 1 base from J, with 6 bases between. This CDR3 has 13 amino acids. CDR3 region: CASSIERNTEAFF. As DNA, the CDR3 is TGTGCCAGTAGTATCGAAAGGAACACTGAAGCTTTCTTT.

This clonotype was seen a handful of times. J is TRBJ2-3 and V is TRBV7-2, with TRBD2 matching 8 bases. In germline, CDR1 is SGHTA, CDR2 FQGNSA. V dropped 4 bases and J dropped 2; count of bases not matched to a gene: 8. This CDR3 has 16 residues. For the CDR3, the DNA is TGTGCCAGCAGCTGGGGGGGCGGGGGGCCCACAGATACGCAGTATTTT. The encoded protein is CASSWGGGGPTDTQYF.

The rearrangement links TRBV7-3 to TRBJ1-5; TRBD1 might be the D (5 bases). CDR1 and CDR2 (germline): SGHTA, FQGTGA. V lost 10 bases to trimming and J lost 6 bases, with 25 bases between them. This CDR3 spans 16 amino acids. CDR3 DNA: TGTGCCACCCACCGCACGCCATCAGGGACCGGTCAGCCCCAGCATTTT. Translation gives CATHRTPSGTGQPQHF.

This clonotype appeared a few times. The chain recombines TRBV4-2 with TRBJ2-3, with D unresolved. From germline, CDR1 is LGHNA and CDR2 YNFKEQ. V was cut by 0 bases and J by 1 base, with 11 bases left in between. This CDR3 has 16 amino acids. The CDR3 coding sequence is TGTGCCAGCAGCCAAGACGGGCTAATCGGCACAGATACGCAGTATTTT. It encodes CASSQDGLIGTDTQYF.

V and J are TRBV5-6 and TRBJ2-5; 10 bases align to TRBD1. Per germline, CDR1 SGHDT and CDR2 YYEEEE. V shed 2 bases, J shed 5 bases, and the junction held 3 bases outside the gene matches. The CDR3 is 14 amino acids. The CDR3 DNA follows: TGTGCCAGCAGCTTTGGGGACAGGGGCGAGACCCAGTACTTC. Translating gives CASSFGDRGETQYF.